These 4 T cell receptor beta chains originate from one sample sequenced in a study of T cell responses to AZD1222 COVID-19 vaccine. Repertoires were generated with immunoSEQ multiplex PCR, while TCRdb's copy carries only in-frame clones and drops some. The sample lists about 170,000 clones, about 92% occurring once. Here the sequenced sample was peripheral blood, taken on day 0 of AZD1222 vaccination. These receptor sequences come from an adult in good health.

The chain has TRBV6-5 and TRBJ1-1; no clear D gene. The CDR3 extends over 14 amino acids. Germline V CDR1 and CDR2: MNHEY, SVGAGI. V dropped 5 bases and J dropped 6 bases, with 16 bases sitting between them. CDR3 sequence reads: CASSRTVPFPEAFF. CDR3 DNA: TGTGCCAGCAGTCGGACTGTCCCATTCCCTGAAGCTTTCTTT.

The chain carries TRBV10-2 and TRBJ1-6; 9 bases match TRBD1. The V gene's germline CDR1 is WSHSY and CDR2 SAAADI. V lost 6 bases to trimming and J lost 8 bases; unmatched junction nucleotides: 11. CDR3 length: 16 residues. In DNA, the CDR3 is TGCGCCAGCAGCCTCTATGGACAGGGGACCGATTCACCCCTCCACTTT. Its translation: CASSLYGQGTDSPLHF.

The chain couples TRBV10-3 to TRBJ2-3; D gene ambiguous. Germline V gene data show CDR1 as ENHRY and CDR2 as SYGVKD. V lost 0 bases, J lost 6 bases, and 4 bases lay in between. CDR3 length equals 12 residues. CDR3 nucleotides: TGTGCCATCAGTGAGTCGTGGGATACGCAGTATTTT. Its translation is CAISESWDTQYF.

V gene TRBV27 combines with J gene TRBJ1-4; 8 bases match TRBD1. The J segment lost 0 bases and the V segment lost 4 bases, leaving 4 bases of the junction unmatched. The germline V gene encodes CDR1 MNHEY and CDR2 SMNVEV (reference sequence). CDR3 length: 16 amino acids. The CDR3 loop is CASSYYRGSTNEKLFF. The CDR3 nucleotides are TGTGCCAGCAGTTATTACAGGGGGTCAACTAATGAAAAACTGTTTTTT.